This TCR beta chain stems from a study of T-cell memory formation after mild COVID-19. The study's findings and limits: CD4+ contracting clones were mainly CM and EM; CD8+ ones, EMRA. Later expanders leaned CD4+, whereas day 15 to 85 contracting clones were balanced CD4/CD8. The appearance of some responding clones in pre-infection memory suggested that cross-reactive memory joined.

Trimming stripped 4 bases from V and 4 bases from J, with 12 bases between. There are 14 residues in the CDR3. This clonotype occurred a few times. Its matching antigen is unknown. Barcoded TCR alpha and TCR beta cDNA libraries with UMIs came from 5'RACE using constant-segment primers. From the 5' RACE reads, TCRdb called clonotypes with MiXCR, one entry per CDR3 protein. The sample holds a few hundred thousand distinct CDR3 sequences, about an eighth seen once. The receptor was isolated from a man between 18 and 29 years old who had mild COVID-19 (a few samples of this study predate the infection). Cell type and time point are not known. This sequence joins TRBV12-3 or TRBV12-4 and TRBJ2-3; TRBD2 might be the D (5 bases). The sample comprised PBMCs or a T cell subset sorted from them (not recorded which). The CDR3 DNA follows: TGTGCCAGCAGTTATGGGCTAGCCCCAGATACGCAGTATTTT. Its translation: CASSYGLAPDTQYF.